This T cell receptor beta chain was found in a study of blood T cell repertoires in COVID-19. The method was immunoSEQ multiplex PCR; TCRdb's version includes in-frame clones alone and lacks a portion of them. This table holds some 220,000 clones, roughly nine tenths found once. This clone was detected once. The CDR3 is 12 residues long. V was shortened by 8 bases and J by 8 bases, with 12 bases between the two germline ends. CDR1 is MDHEN, CDR2 SYDVKM, per germline. The receptor comes from a woman under 30 in a cohort exposed to, infected with or recovered from COVID-19 (not recorded which). Material: PBMCs or T cells enriched from blood (not recorded which). The rearrangement joins TRBV28 to TRBJ1-4; no firm D call. The CDR3 here is CASGEGGEKLFF. DNA for the CDR3: TGTGCCAGCGGGGAGGGTGGGGAAAAACTGTTTTTT.